Each of the 32 T cell receptor beta chains below was sequenced from the same sample in a study of CD8 T cells in Susac syndrome. Random hexamers served to reverse transcribe roughly 0.5 to 1 ug RNA. MiXCR, applied by TCRdb to the immunoSEQ multiplex PCR reads, yields one record per CDR3 protein. The sample yields about 80,000 distinct CDR3 sequences, approximately 96% seen once. Specimen: CD8+ T cells from PBMCs. The receptors derive from a human donor with Susac syndrome.

A single count supports this clonotype. The CDR3 loop reads CASSPGGAMDTQYF. Written as DNA, the CDR3 is TGTGCCAGCAGCCCCGGCGGCGCTATGGATACGCAGTATTTT. The rearrangement joins TRBV5-4 to TRBJ2-3, with no clear D. CDR1 is SGHNT and CDR2 is YYREEE in the germline V gene (reference sequence). This CDR3 is 14 amino acids long. The ends were cut back, 4 bases at V and 6 bases at J, with 15 bases in the middle.

The genes are TRBV9 and TRBJ2-2; D uncertain. This CDR3 has 13 residues. CDR1 and CDR2 from the germline V gene are SGDLS and YYNGEE. Trimming removed 4 bases from V and 4 bases from J, with 8 bases in between. The CDR3 loop is CASSRGSTGELFF. The CDR3 DNA reads as TGTGCCAGCAGCAGAGGTAGCACCGGGGAGCTGTTTTTT.

The chain combines TRBV29-1 with TRBJ2-2; TRBD2 aligns across 14 bases. Germline V gene sequence: CDR1 SQVTM, CDR2 ANQGSEA. Unmatched junction bases numbered 4, after V lost 4 bases and J lost 3 bases. This CDR3 is built from 16 residues. CDR3 DNA sequence: TGCAGCGTTGGGGGGGGACTAGCGGGAGACACCGGGGAGCTGTTTTTT. Its protein is CSVGGGLAGDTGELFF.

V and J are TRBV2 and TRBJ1-1, with D possibly matching TRBD1 (6 bases). The germline V and J ends were trimmed by 6 bases and 3 bases, with 32 bases remaining between them. CDR1 and CDR2 (germline): SNHLY, FYNNEI. This CDR3 region has 20 residues. The CDR3: CASRVPYPQPRGKSDTEAFF. CDR3 nucleotide sequence: TGTGCCAGCAGAGTCCCGTATCCTCAGCCCAGGGGAAAATCAGACACTGAAGCTTTCTTT.

This clonotype occurred a few times. CDR3 in DNA: TGCAGTGCTAGGGTTGGCACAGAGGGAGACCTAGACGCTTTCTATGGCTACACCTTC. Translation gives CSARVGTEGDLDAFYGYTF. The rearrangement uses TRBV20-1 and TRBJ1-2; D is undetermined. Trimming pared 3 bases from V and 4 bases from J, leaving 30 bases between. CDR3 size: 19 residues. CDR1 DFQATT and CDR2 SNEGSKA come from the germline V gene (reference sequence).

The J gene is TRBJ1-1, the V gene TRBV20-1, with 8 bases fitting TRBD1. V was pared by 5 bases and J by 4 bases, with 3 bases of the junction left unmatched. In germline, CDR1 is DFQATT, CDR2 SNEGSKA (reference sequence). The CDR3 is 12 amino acids. The CDR3, as DNA: TGCAGTGCTCCGGACAGGGCCACTGAAGCTTTCTTT. Encoded protein: CSAPDRATEAFF.

This chain connects TRBV4-1 to TRBJ2-2; D unclear. With 3 bases removed from V and 4 bases from J, the gap between germline ends came to 6 bases. Germline CDR1 MGHRA, CDR2 YSYEKL. The length of the CDR3 is 13 residues. The chain's CDR3 is CASSHSSTGELFF. The CDR3 DNA follows: TGCGCCAGCAGCCATTCATCCACCGGGGAGCTGTTTTTT.

The rearrangement joins TRBV27 to TRBJ1-2, with 8 bases matching TRBD1. The CDR3 runs 15 residues. Germline V gene data show CDR1 as MNHEY and CDR2 as SMNVEV (reference sequence). V was pared by 5 bases and J by 5 bases, with 10 bases of the junction left unmatched. The CDR3 DNA reads TGTGCCAGCAGTACCACTGGACAGGGAGGGTATGGCTACACCTTC. Residues: CASSTTGQGGYGYTF.

The J gene is TRBJ2-7, the V gene TRBV5-1; 7 bases are a match to TRBD1. The CDR3 is made up of 14 amino acids. CDR1 and CDR2 from the germline V gene are SGHRS and YFSETQ. Losses at the gene ends were 0 bases for V and 5 bases for J; bases not matched to a gene: 5. DNA for the CDR3: TGCGCCAGCAGCTTGGCTCAGGGGGTCAACGAGCAGTACTTC. Protein product: CASSLAQGVNEQYF.

The chain joins TRBV28 to TRBJ2-7; D is ambiguous. CDR1 and CDR2 from the germline V gene are MDHEN and SYDVKM. This CDR3 comprises 12 residues. The ends were cut back, 3 bases at V and 3 bases at J, with 6 bases in the middle. The CDR3 sequence: CASSFSSYEQYF. In DNA form, the CDR3 reads TGTGCCAGCAGTTTTTCTAGCTACGAGCAGTACTTC.

The V and J genes are TRBV2 and TRBJ2-7; TRBD2 matches 8 bases. The CDR3 totals 15 residues. Germline CDR1 and CDR2: SNHLY and FYNNEI. V shed 8 bases, J shed 2 bases, and the junction held 11 bases outside the gene matches. CDR3 DNA: TGTGCCAGCCGCACTAGCGGAGGTAGCCCCTACGAGCAGTACTTC. Its translation is CASRTSGGSPYEQYF. The variable domain in full, completed from reference TRBV2 and TRBJ2-7, reads EPEVTQTPSHQVTQMGQEVILRCVPISNHLYFYWYRQILGQKVEFLVSFYNNEISEKSEIFDDQFSVERPDGSNFTLKIRSTKLEDSAMYFCASRTSGGSPYEQYFGPGTRLTVT.

This chain joins TRBV20-1 and TRBJ2-7; D is ambiguous. The CDR3 consists of 13 residues. V gave up 1 base and J gave up 0 bases, with 7 bases separating them. The germline V gene encodes CDR1 DFQATT and CDR2 SNEGSKA (reference sequence). The CDR3 DNA is TGCAGTGCTAGAGGGGCCTACTCCTACGAGCAGTACTTC. As protein: CSARGAYSYEQYF.

The rearrangement links TRBV12-3 or TRBV12-4 to TRBJ2-3; D remains unclear. The V and J ends lost 3 bases and 6 bases respectively, with 10 bases between them. This CDR3 contains 13 residues. The DNA of the CDR3 is TGTGCCAGCAGTTTTGCCCCCATGGATACGCAGTATTTT. Protein: CASSFAPMDTQYF.

This chain joins TRBV27 and TRBJ1-6, with no clear D. Germline V CDR1 and CDR2: MNHEY, SMNVEV (reference sequence). V lost 8 bases to trimming and J lost 6 bases, with 14 bases between them. CDR3 length equals 14 residues. CDR3 coding DNA: TGTGCCAGCGCCGCCGGGCAGACTAATTCACCCCTCCACTTT. Its protein is CASAAGQTNSPLHF.

V usage is TRBV5-1 and J usage is TRBJ1-1; weak D call: TRBD1 (5 bases). The germline gives CDR1 SGHRS, CDR2 YFSETQ. Trimming shortened V by 3 bases and J by 8 bases, and 14 bases separated the two germline ends. The CDR3 has 13 amino acids. This CDR3 reads CASSSFGWDEAFF. Here the CDR3 DNA reads TGCGCCAGCAGCTCCTTTGGCTGGGACGAAGCTTTCTTT.

V is TRBV7-9 and J is TRBJ2-1; TRBD2 aligns across 11 bases. CDR1 is SEHNR, CDR2 FQNEAQ, per germline (reference sequence). This CDR3 contains 16 residues. V trimming: 7 bases; J trimming: 3 bases; junction bases outside the gene matches: 8. CDR3 sequence reads: CASNDVTSGDYNEQFF. CDR3 in DNA: TGTGCCAGCAACGACGTGACTAGCGGGGACTACAATGAGCAGTTCTTC.

The rearrangement uses TRBV29-1 and TRBJ2-5; 9 bases agree with TRBD2. The CDR3 extends over 16 amino acids. Trimming cost V 1 base and J 4 bases; bases outside gene matches: 10. Germline CDR1 SQVTM, CDR2 ANQGSEA. The CDR3: CSVEGFPGLAIETQYF. DNA for the CDR3: TGCAGCGTTGAAGGCTTCCCGGGACTAGCCATAGAGACCCAGTACTTC.

The chain recombines TRBV27 with TRBJ2-7, with D uncertain. V was pared by 2 bases and J by 4 bases, with 9 bases between. The length of the CDR3 is 13 residues. Germline CDR1 MNHEY, CDR2 SMNVEV (reference sequence). For the CDR3, the DNA is TGTGCCAGCAGTTTAAGTAATAAATACGAGCAGTACTTC. Amino acids: CASSLSNKYEQYF.

This chain joins TRBV4-1 and TRBJ1-1, with 7 bases aligning to TRBD1. The CDR3 sequence is 17 residues long. Germline assignment: CDR1 MGHRA and CDR2 YSYEKL. Losses at the gene ends were 3 bases for V and 6 bases for J; bases not matched to a gene: 16. The CDR3 DNA sequence: TGCGCCAGCAGCCATCCCCTCAGGGACAGCTCTATCCCTGAAGCTTTCTTT. This translates into CASSHPLRDSSIPEAFF.

V usage is TRBV29-1 and J usage is TRBJ2-6; 7 bases fit TRBD1. CDR3 length equals 16 residues. J lost 4 bases, V lost 3 bases, and 9 bases had no gene match. Per germline, CDR1 SQVTM and CDR2 ANQGSEA. CDR3 nucleotides: TGCAGCGTTGAGGAGACAGGGCGGTTCGGGGCCAACGTCCTGACTTTC. Translated, it gives CSVEETGRFGANVLTF. Based on the CDR3 plus reference TRBV29-1 and TRBJ2-6, the full variable domain is SAVISQKPSRDICQRGTSLTIQCQVDSQVTMMFWYRQQPGQSLTLIATANQGSEATYESGFVIDKFPISRPNLTFSTLTVSNMSPEDSSIYLCSVEETGRFGANVLTFGAGSRLTVL.

The rearrangement links TRBV7-3 to TRBJ2-5, with TRBD1 matching 8 bases. Losses at the gene ends were 5 bases for V and 2 bases for J; bases not matched to a gene: 4. Germline CDR1 reads SGHTA; CDR2 reads FQGTGA. The CDR3 is 14 amino acids. This CDR3 reads CASSRGQGQETQYF. Written as DNA, the CDR3 is TGTGCCAGCAGCCGAGGACAGGGACAAGAGACCCAGTACTTC.

This chain links TRBV24-1 with TRBJ2-4; D tentatively fits TRBD1 or TRBD2 (7 bases each). Trimming left V 7 bases short and J 9 bases short, with 21 bases between. This CDR3 region has 15 residues. Germline V gene lookup returns CDR1 KGHDR and CDR2 SFDVKD. The CDR3 nucleotides are TGTGCCACCAGAATCGGACCCCCAGGGGGGGTCATTCAGTACTTC. This codes for CATRIGPPGGVIQYF.

This rearrangement joins TRBV20-1 to TRBJ2-1; TRBD2 aligns across 8 bases. The germline V gene has CDR1 DFQATT and CDR2 SNEGSKA (reference sequence). This CDR3 comprises 19 residues. V lost 3 bases to trimming and J lost 1 base; unmatched junction nucleotides: 17. In nucleotides, the CDR3 is TGCAGTGCTAGGTCCATTGGCTCGTTTAGCGGGGAGTCCTACAATGAGCAGTTCTTC. Protein sequence: CSARSIGSFSGESYNEQFF.

This clonotype appeared a single time. V usage is TRBV20-1 and J usage is TRBJ2-7; the match to TRBD2 covers 10 bases. There are 15 residues in the CDR3. V lost 0 bases and J lost 2; bases outside the gene matches: 4. The germline gives CDR1 DFQATT, CDR2 SNEGSKA (reference sequence). CDR3: CSAREGAGGPYEQYF. The CDR3 DNA reads TGCAGTGCTAGAGAAGGAGCGGGAGGGCCCTACGAGCAGTACTTC.

The V and J genes are TRBV30 and TRBJ2-3, with D possibly being TRBD2 (5 bases). V lost 1 base and J lost 0, with 11 bases in between. Germline CDR1 and CDR2: GTSNPN and SVGIG (reference sequence). There are 15 residues in the CDR3. The CDR3 sequence is CAWSEPAASTDTQYF. The CDR3 DNA follows: TGTGCCTGGAGTGAGCCAGCGGCTAGCACAGATACGCAGTATTTT. Based on the CDR3 plus reference TRBV30 and TRBJ2-3, the full variable domain is SQTIHQWPATLVQPVGSPLSLECTVEGTSNPNLYWYRQAAGRGLQLLFYSVGIGQISSEVPQNLSASRPQDRQFILSSKKLLLSDSGFYLCAWSEPAASTDTQYFGPGTRLTVL.

The CDR3 region is CATGGPGYQPQHF. DNA for the CDR3: TGTGCCACGGGGGGGCCGGGCTATCAGCCCCAGCATTTT. The chain carries TRBV28 and TRBJ1-5; D is possibly TRBD1 (6 bases). Germline V gene data show CDR1 as MDHEN and CDR2 as SYDVKM. This CDR3 has 13 amino acids. V lost 10 bases and J 5 bases, leaving 15 bases between the germline ends.

The chain recombines TRBV5-6 with TRBJ2-7; D unresolved. V lost 3 bases to trimming and J lost 4 bases, with 11 bases between them. The CDR3 is 13 residues long. The germline V gene has CDR1 SGHDT and CDR2 YYEEEE. The CDR3 spells CASSYGREYEQYV. Written as DNA, the CDR3 is TGTGCCAGCAGCTACGGCAGAGAATACGAGCAGTACGTC.

The V call is TRBV6-2 or TRBV6-3, the J call TRBJ1-1; 8 nucleotides align to TRBD1. J lost 3 bases, V lost 4 bases, and 7 bases had no gene match. Germline CDR1 MNHEY, CDR2 SVGEGT. The CDR3 consists of 15 residues. The DNA of the CDR3 is TGTGCCAGCAGTTTGCGGACAGGGAGGGACACTGAAGCTTTCTTT. It specifies CASSLRTGRDTEAFF.

The rearrangement uses TRBV28 and TRBJ2-4; D remains ambiguous. Trimming left V 4 bases short and J 6 bases short, with 4 bases between. Germline V gene lookup returns CDR1 MDHEN and CDR2 SYDVKM. The CDR3 is 11 residues long. CDR3 coding DNA: TGTGCCAGCAGTTCCGTAAACATTCAGTACTTC. Translated: CASSSVNIQYF.

The chain employs TRBV21-1 and TRBJ2-1. TRBV21-1 is recorded as a pseudogene. The length of the CDR3 is 16 residues. DNA for the CDR3: TGTGCCAGCAGCAAAGAAACAGGTAGCTCCTACAATGAGCAGTTCTTC. It encodes CASSKETGSSYNEQFF.

The V gene is TRBV20-1, the J gene TRBJ2-7; D not resolved. Trimming shortened V by 5 bases and J by 2 bases, and 16 bases separated the two germline ends. CDR1 is DFQATT, CDR2 SNEGSKA, per germline (reference sequence). The CDR3 extends over 14 amino acids. The CDR3 loop reads CSARRVDLTYEQYF. The CDR3 DNA reads as TGCAGTGCTCGACGGGTGGACCTTACCTACGAGCAGTACTTC.

The chain employs TRBV7-8 and TRBJ2-2; possibly TRBD2 for D (6 bases). Per the germline V gene, CDR1 is SGHVS and CDR2 is FQNEAQ. The V and J ends lost 4 bases and 8 bases respectively, with 8 bases between them. This CDR3 region has 12 residues. The CDR3: CASSSTRGELFF. CDR3 coding DNA: TGTGCCAGCAGCTCGACTAGGGGGGAGCTGTTTTTT. The full variable domain, with the rest looked up from reference TRBV7-8 and TRBJ2-2, is GAGVSQSPRYKVAKRGQDVALRCDPISGHVSLFWYQQALGQGPEFLTYFQNEAQLDKSGLPSDRFFAERPEGSVSTLKIQRTQQEDSAVYLCASSSTRGELFFGEGSRLTVL.